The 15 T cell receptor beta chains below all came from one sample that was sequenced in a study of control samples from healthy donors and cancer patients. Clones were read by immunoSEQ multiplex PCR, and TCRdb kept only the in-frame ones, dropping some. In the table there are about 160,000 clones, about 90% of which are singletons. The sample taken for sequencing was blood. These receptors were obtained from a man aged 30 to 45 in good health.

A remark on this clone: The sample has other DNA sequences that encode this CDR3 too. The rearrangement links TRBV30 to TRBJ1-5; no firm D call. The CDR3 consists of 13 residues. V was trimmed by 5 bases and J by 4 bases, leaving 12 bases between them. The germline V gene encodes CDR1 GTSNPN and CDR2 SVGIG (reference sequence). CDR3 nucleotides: TGTGCCTGGTCTCCGGATTCAAATCAGCCCCAGCATTTT. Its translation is CAWSPDSNQPQHF.

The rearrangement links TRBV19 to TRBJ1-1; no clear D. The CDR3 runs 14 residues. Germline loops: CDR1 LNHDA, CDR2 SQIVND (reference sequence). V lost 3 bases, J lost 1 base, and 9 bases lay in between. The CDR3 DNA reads TGTGCCAGTAGTATGCGGGGAAAGAACACTGAAGCTTTCTTT. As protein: CASSMRGKNTEAFF.

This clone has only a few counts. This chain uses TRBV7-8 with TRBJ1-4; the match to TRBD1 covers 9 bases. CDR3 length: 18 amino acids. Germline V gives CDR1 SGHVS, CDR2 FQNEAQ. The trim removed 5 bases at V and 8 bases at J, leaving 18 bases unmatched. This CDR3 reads CASSAMGVTGGAGEKLFF. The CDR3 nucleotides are TGTGCCAGCAGCGCAATGGGGGTAACAGGGGGCGCAGGGGAAAAACTGTTTTTT. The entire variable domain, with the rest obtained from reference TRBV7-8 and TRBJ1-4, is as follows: GAGVSQSPRYKVAKRGQDVALRCDPISGHVSLFWYQQALGQGPEFLTYFQNEAQLDKSGLPSDRFFAERPEGSVSTLKIQRTQQEDSAVYLCASSAMGVTGGAGEKLFFGSGTQLSVL.

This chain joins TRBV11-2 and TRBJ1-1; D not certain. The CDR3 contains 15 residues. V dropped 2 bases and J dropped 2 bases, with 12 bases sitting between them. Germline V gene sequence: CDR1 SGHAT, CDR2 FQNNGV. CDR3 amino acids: CASSLNPDPNTEAFF. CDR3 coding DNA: TGTGCCAGCAGCTTAAATCCGGACCCAAACACTGAAGCTTTCTTT.

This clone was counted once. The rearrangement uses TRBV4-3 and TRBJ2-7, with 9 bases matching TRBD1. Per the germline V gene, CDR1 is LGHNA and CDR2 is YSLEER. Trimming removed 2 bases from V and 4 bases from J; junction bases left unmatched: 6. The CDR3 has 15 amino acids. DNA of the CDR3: TGCGCCAGCAGCCAATGGGGACAGGGAGGGTACGAGCAGTACTTC. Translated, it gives CASSQWGQGGYEQYF.

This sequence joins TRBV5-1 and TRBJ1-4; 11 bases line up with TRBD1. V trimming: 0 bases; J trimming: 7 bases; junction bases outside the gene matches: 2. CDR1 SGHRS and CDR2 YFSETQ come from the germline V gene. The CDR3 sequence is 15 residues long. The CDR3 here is CASSLAGQGVEKLFF. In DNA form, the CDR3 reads TGCGCCAGCAGCTTGGCGGGACAGGGGGTTGAAAAACTGTTTTTT. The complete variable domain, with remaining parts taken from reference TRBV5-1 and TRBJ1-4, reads KAGVTQTPRYLIKTRGQQVTLSCSPISGHRSVSWYQQTPGQGLQFLFEYFSETQRNKGNFPGRFSGRQFSNSRSEMNVSTLELGDSALYLCASSLAGQGVEKLFFGSGTQLSVL.

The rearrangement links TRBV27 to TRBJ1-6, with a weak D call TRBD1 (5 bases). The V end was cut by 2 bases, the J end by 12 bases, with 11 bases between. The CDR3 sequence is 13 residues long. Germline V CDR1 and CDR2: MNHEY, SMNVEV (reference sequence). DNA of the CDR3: TGTGCCAGCAGTTTAGGACAAACGGGACCCCTCCACTTT. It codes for CASSLGQTGPLHF.

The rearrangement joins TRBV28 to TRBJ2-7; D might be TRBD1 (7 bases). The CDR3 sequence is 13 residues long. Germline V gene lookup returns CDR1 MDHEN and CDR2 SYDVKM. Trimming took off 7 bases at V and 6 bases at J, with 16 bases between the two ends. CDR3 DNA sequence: TGTGCCAGCATCAGGGCAGGGGGAGGCGAGCAGTACTTC. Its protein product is CASIRAGGGEQYF.

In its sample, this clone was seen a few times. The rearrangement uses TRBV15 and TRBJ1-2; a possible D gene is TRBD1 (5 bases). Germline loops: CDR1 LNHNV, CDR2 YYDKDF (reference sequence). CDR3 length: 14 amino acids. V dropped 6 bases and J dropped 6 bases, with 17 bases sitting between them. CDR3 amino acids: CATSLGGSLHGYTF. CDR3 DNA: TGTGCCACCAGTCTGGGGGGGAGCCTCCATGGCTACACCTTC.

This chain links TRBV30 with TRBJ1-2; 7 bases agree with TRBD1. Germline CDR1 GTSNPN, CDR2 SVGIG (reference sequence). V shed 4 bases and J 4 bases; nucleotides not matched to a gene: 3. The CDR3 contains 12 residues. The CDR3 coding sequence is TGTGCCTGGAAAAGGGGGCCCTATGGCTACACCTTC. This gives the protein CAWKRGPYGYTF.

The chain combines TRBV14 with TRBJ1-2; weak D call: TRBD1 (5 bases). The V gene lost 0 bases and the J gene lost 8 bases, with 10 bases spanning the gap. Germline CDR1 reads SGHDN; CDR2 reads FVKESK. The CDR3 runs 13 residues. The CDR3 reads CASSQDTKGGYTF. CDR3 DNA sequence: TGTGCCAGCAGCCAAGATACCAAGGGGGGCTACACCTTC.

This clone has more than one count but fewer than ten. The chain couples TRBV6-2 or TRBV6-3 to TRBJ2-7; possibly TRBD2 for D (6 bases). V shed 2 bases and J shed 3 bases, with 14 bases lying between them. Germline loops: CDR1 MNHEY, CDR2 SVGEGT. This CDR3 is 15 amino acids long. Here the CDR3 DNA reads TGTGCCAGCAGTTACCTCGGAGGGCGAGGCTACGAGCAGTACTTC. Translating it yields CASSYLGGRGYEQYF.

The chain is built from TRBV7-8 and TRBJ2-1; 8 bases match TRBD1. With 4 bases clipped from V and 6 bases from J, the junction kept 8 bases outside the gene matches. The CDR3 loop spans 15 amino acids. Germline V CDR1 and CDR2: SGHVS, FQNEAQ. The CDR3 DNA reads TGTGCCAGCAGCTCTTACAGGGGGAAGTTCAATGAGCAGTTCTTC. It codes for CASSSYRGKFNEQFF.

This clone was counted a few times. The CDR3 bases are TGTGCCAGCAGGGGTGCGCCTGGTTCCCCCCAGTTCTTC. Residues: CASRGAPGSPQFF. The chain has TRBV2 and TRBJ2-1; D is unresolved. This CDR3 has 13 residues. Germline CDR1 reads SNHLY; CDR2 reads FYNNEI. Trimming shortened V by 6 bases and J by 13 bases, and 19 bases separated the two germline ends.

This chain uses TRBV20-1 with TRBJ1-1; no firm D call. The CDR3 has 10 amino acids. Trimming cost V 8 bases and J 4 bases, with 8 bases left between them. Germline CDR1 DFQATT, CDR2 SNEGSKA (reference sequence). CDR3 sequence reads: CSLRRTEAFF. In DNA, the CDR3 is TGCAGTCTGAGGCGCACTGAAGCTTTCTTT.